This T cell receptor (beta chain) was documented in a study of T cell repertoires in cytomegalovirus infection. On the study more broadly: Both CMV infection and a matching HLA type were indicated by public TCR beta signatures.

Study results and limitations: HLA-C-restricted CMV-specific TCR beta clonotypes were dominant in the ex vivo response. Cumulative public TCR beta family frequency identified carriers of CMV plus the relevant HLA.

MiXCR, applied by TCRdb to the reads, yields one record per CDR3 protein. The sample yields 150,000 or so distinct CDR3 sequences, over 15% seen once. As concerns this clonotype: The antigen is unknown.

The CDR3 extends over 18 amino acids. The V gene's germline CDR1 is LGHNA and CDR2 YSLEER. Losses at the gene ends were 1 base for V and 4 bases for J; bases not matched to a gene: 11. Sequenced input: CD8+ T cells from PBMCs. This chain uses TRBV4-3 with TRBJ1-5, with 9 bases fitting TRBD1. The receptor was isolated from a human donor in good health (CMV status not recorded). Some clones in this sample may be carry-over from other donors' samples. CDR3 protein: CASSQGFDRTGDNQPQHF. The CDR3, as DNA: TGCGCCAGCAGCCAAGGGTTTGATAGGACAGGGGATAATCAGCCCCAGCATTTT.